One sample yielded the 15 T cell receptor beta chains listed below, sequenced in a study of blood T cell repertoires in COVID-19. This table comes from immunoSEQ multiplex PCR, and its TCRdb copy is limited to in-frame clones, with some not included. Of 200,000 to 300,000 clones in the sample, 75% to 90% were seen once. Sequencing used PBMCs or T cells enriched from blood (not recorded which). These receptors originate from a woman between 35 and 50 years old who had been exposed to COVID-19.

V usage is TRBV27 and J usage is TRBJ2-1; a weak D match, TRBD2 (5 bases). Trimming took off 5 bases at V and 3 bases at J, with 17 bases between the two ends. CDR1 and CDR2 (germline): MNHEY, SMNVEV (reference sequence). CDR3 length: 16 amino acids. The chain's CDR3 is CASSPVVTGIYNEQFF. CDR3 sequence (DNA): TGTGCCAGCAGTCCGGTGGTAACCGGGATCTACAATGAGCAGTTCTTC.

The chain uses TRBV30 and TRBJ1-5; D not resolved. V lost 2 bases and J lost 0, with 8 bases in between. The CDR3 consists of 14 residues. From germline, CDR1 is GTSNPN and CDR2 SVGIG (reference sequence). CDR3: CAWSREYSNQPQHF. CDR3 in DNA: TGTGCCTGGAGTAGGGAGTATAGCAATCAGCCCCAGCATTTT.

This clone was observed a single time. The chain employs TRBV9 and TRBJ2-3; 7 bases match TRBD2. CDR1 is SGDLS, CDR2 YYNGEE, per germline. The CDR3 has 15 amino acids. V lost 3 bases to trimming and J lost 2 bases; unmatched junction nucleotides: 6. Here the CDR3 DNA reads TGTGCCAGCAGCGAACGAGCGGGGAACACAGATACGCAGTATTTT. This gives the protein CASSERAGNTDTQYF.

The CDR3: CASSYRGRAGYTF. The DNA for the CDR3 is TGTGCCAGCAGCTACAGGGGGCGGGCTGGCTACACCTTC. The chain is built from TRBV12-3 or TRBV12-4 and TRBJ1-2; 9 positions agree with TRBD1. The CDR3 covers 13 residues. V was clipped by 6 bases and J by 7 bases; unmatched bases: 6.

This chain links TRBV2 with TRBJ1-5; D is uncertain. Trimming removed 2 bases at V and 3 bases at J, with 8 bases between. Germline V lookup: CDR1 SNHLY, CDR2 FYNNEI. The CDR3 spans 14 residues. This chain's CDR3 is CASSESSFNQPQHF. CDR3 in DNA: TGTGCCAGCAGTGAAAGCTCCTTCAATCAGCCCCAGCATTTT.

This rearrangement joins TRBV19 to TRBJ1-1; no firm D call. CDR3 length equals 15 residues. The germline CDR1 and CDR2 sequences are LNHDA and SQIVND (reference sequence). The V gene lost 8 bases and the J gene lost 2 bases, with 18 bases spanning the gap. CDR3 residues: CASLSIGVVNTEAFF. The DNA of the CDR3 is TGTGCCAGTCTTTCCATCGGGGTAGTCAACACTGAAGCTTTCTTT. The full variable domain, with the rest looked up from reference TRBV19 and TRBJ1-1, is DGGITQSPKYLFRKEGQNVTLSCEQNLNHDAMYWYRQDPGQGLRLIYYSQIVNDFQKGDIAEGYSVSREKKESFPLTVTSAQKNPTAFYLCASLSIGVVNTEAFFGQGTRLTVV.

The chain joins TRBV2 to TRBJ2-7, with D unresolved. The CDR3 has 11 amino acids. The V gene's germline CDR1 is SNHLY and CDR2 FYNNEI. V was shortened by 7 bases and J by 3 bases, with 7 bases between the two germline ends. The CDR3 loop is CASTERYEQYF. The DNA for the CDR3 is TGTGCCAGCACTGAGCGCTACGAGCAGTACTTC.

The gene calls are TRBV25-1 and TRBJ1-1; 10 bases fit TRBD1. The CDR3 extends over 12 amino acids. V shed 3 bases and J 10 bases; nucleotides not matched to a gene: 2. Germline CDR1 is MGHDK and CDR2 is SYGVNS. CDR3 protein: CASSEGQGPAFF. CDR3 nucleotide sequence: TGTGCCAGCAGTGAGGGACAGGGGCCAGCTTTCTTT.

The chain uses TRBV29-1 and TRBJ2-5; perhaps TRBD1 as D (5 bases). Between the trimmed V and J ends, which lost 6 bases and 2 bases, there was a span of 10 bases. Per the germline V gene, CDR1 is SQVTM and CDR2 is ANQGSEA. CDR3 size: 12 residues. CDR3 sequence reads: CSVVQAQETQYF. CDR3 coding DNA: TGCAGCGTAGTACAGGCTCAAGAGACCCAGTACTTC.

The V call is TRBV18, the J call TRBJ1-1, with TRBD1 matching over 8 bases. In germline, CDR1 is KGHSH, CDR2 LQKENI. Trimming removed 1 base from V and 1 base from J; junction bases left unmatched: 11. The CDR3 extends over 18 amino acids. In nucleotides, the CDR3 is TGTGCCAGCTCACCACGTCAGGGGGCGCTTGGGGAGAACACTGAAGCTTTCTTT. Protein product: CASSPRQGALGENTEAFF.

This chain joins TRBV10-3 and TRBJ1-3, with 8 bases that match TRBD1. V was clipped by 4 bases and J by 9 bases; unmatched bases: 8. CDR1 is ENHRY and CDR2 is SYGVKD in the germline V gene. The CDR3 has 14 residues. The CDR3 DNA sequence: TGTGCCATCAGTGGGGGTGACAGGGGATCCACCATATATTTT. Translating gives CAISGGDRGSTIYF.

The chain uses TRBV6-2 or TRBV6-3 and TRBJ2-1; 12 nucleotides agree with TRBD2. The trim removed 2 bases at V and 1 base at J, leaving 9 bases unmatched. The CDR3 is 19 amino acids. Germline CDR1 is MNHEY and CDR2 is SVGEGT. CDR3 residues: CASSYRWLAGGPSYNEQFF. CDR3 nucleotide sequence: TGTGCCAGCAGTTACAGGTGGCTAGCGGGGGGGCCATCCTACAATGAGCAGTTCTTC.

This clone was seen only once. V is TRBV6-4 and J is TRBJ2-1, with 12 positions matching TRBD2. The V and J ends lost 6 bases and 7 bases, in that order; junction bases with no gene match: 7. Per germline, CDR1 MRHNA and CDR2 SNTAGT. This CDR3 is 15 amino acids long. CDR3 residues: CASRKTSGGNNEQFF. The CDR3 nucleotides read TGTGCCAGCAGAAAAACTAGCGGGGGGAATAATGAGCAGTTCTTC.

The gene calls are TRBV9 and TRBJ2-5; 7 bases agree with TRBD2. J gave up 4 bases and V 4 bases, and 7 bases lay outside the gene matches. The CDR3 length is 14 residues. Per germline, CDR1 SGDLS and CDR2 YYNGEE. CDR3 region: CASSLGLSGETQYF. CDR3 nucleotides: TGTGCCAGCAGCTTGGGACTATCGGGAGAGACCCAGTACTTC.

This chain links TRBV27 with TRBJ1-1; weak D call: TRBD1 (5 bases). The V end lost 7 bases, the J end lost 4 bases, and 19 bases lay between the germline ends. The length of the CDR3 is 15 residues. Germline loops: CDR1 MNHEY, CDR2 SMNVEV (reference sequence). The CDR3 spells CASKPGRGGTTEAFF. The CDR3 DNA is TGTGCCAGCAAGCCGGGGAGGGGAGGGACCACTGAAGCTTTCTTT.